Detailed here is one TCR beta chain. The entry originates in a study of blood T cell repertoires in COVID-19. Study details: Samples taken during acute and convalescent COVID-19 were collected in the United States, Italy and Spain. The cDNA or gDNA used as material had been derived from T cells, B-cell-depleted T cells, or PBMCs.

The length of the CDR3 is 16 residues. Per the germline V gene, CDR1 is SNHLY and CDR2 is FYNNEI. The trim removed 1 base at V and 0 bases at J, leaving 3 bases unmatched. In the original analysis: By means of reference gene primer amplification, nucleated cell counts were estimated. The repertoire was sequenced with immunoSEQ multiplex PCR; TCRdb's copy has only in-frame clones and lacks some. Clone size and the V and J calls come from that table; the DNA yielded D and trimming. The table records 85,000 to 110,000 clones, just over 85% of them present only once. The chain recombines TRBV2 with TRBJ2-7, with 10 positions matching TRBD2. The sequence was obtained from a human donor in a cohort sampled during active COVID-19. What was sequenced was peripheral blood. CDR3 region: CASSEGERGGSYEQYF. DNA of the CDR3: TGTGCCAGCAGTGAAGGGGAGCGGGGGGGCTCCTACGAGCAGTACTTC.